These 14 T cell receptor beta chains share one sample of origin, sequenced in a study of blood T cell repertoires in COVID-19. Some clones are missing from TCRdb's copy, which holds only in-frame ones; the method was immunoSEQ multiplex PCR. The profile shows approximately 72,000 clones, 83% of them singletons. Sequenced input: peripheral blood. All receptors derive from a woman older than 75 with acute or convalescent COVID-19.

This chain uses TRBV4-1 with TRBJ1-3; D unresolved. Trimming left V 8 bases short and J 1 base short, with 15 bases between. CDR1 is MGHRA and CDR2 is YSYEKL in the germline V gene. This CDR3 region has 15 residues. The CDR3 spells CASGRGMSSGNTIYF. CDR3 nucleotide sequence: TGCGCCAGCGGACGGGGAATGAGTTCTGGAAACACCATATATTTT.

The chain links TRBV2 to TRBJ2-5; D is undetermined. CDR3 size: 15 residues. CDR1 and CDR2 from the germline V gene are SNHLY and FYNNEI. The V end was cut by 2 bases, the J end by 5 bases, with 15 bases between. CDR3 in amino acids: CASSEQLSRKETQYF. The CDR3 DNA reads TGTGCCAGCAGTGAACAGCTTAGCCGAAAGGAGACCCAGTACTTC.

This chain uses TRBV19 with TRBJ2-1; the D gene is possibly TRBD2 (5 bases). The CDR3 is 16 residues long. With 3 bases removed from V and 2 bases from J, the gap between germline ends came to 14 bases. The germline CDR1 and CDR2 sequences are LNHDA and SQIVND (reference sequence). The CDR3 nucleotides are TGTGCCAGTAGTATGGATCGGGCTAGCCCCTACAATGAGCAGTTCTTC. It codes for CASSMDRASPYNEQFF.

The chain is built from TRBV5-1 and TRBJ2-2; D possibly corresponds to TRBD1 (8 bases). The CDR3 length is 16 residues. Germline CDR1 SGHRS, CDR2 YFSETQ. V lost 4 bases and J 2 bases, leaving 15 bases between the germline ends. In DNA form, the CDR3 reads TGCGCCAGCAGCCTGAGCGGGACAGGAAACACCGGGGAGCTGTTTTTT. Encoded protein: CASSLSGTGNTGELFF. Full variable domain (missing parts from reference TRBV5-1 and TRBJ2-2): KAGVTQTPRYLIKTRGQQVTLSCSPISGHRSVSWYQQTPGQGLQFLFEYFSETQRNKGNFPGRFSGRQFSNSRSEMNVSTLELGDSALYLCASSLSGTGNTGELFFGEGSRLTVL.

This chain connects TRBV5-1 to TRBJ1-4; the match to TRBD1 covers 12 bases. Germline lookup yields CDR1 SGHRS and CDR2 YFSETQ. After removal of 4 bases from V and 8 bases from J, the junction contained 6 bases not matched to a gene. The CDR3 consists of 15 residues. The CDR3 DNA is TGCGCCAGCAGCGGGACAGGGGGCCCGAGGGAAAAACTGTTTTTT. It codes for CASSGTGGPREKLFF.

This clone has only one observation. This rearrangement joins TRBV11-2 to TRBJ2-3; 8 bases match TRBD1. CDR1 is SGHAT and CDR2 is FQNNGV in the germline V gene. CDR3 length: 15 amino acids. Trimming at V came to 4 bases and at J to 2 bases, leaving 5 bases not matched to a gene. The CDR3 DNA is TGTGCCAGCAGCTACCGACAGGGGTCCACAGATACGCAGTATTTT. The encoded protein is CASSYRQGSTDTQYF.

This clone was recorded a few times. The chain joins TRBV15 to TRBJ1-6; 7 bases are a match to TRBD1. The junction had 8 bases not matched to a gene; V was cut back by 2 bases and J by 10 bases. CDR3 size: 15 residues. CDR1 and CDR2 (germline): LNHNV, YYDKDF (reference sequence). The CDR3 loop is CATSRRGQTGSPLHF. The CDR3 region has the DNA TGTGCCACCAGCAGACGGGGACAGACCGGCTCACCCCTCCACTTT.

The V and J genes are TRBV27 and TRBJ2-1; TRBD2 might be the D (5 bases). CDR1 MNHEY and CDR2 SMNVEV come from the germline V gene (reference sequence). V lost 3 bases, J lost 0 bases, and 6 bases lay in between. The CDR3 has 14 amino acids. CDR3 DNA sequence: TGTGCCAGCAGTTTCCGGGGCTCCTACAATGAGCAGTTCTTC. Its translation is CASSFRGSYNEQFF.

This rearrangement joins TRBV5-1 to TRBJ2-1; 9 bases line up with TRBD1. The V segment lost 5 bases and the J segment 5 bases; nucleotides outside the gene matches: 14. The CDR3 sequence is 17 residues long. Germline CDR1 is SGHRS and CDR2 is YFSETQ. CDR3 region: CASRLQAGQGFHNEQFF. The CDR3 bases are TGCGCCAGCAGACTTCAGGCGGGACAGGGTTTCCACAATGAGCAGTTCTTC.

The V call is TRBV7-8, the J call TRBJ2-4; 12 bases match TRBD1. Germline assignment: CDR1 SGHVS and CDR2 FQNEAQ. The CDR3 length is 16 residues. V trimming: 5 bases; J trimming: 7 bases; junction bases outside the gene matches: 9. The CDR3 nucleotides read TGTGCCAGCAGCCCCCCAGGGACAGGGGGCAGGAACATTCAGTACTTC. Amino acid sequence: CASSPPGTGGRNIQYF. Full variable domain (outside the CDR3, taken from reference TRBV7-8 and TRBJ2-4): GAGVSQSPRYKVAKRGQDVALRCDPISGHVSLFWYQQALGQGPEFLTYFQNEAQLDKSGLPSDRFFAERPEGSVSTLKIQRTQQEDSAVYLCASSPPGTGGRNIQYFGAGTRLSVL.

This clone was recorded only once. CDR3 region: CASSPISQGPGEAFF. The CDR3 DNA reads as TGTGCCAGCAGCCCCATAAGTCAGGGGCCCGGTGAAGCTTTCTTT. This rearrangement joins TRBV4-2 to TRBJ1-1; a weak D match, TRBD1 (6 bases). CDR1 is LGHNA and CDR2 is YNFKEQ in the germline V gene. V gave up 4 bases and J gave up 7 bases, with 19 bases separating them. CDR3 size: 15 residues.

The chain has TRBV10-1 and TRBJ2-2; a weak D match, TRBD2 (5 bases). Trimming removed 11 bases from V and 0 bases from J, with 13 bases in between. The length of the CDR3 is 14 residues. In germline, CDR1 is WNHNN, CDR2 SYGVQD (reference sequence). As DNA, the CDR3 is TGCGCCTCGAGGGTCCTCGCGAACACCGGGGAGCTGTTTTTT. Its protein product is CASRVLANTGELFF.

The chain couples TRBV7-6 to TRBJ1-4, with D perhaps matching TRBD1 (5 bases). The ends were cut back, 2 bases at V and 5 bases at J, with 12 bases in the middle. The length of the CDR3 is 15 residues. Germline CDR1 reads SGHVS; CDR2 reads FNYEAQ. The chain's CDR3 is CASSLSTRANEKLFF. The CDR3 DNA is TGTGCCAGCAGCTTATCCACCAGGGCGAATGAAAAACTGTTTTTT. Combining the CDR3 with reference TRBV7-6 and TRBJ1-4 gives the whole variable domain GAGVSQSPRYKVTKRGQDVALRCDPISGHVSLYWYRQALGQGPEFLTYFNYEAQQDKSGLPNDRFSAERPEGSISTLTIQRTEQRDSAMYRCASSLSTRANEKLFFGSGTQLSVL.

CDR3 sequence: CASSPTGNMNTEAFF. Written as DNA, the CDR3 is TGTGCCAGCAGCCCGACAGGGAATATGAACACTGAAGCTTTCTTT. The chain joins TRBV7-9 to TRBJ1-1; 7 bases are shared with TRBD1. CDR3 length: 15 amino acids. The junction had 6 bases not matched to a gene; V was cut back by 5 bases and J by 0 bases. CDR1 and CDR2 (germline): SEHNR, FQNEAQ (reference sequence). Filled out from reference TRBV7-9 and TRBJ1-1, the complete variable domain reads DTGVSQNPRHKITKRGQNVTFRCDPISEHNRLYWYRQTLGQGPEFLTYFQNEAQLEKSRLLSDRFSAERPKGSFSTLEIQRTEQGDSAMYLCASSPTGNMNTEAFFGQGTRLTVV.